Each of the 24 T cell receptor beta chains below was sequenced from the same sample in a study of cytomegalovirus exposure and HLA in healthy donors. A multiplex PCR was run with 60 Vbeta primers and 13 Jbeta primers. Using immunoSEQ multiplex PCR, the repertoire was profiled, and TCRdb retains in-frame clones only, with some absent. In the table there are roughly 110,000 clones, about 75% of which are singletons. The material sequenced was PBMCs. Receptors were obtained from a male donor in good health and CMV-seropositive.

Note on this clone: An end of the junction does not agree with germline; a read error may underlie this. V gene TRBV5-6 combines with J gene TRBJ1-2; the match to TRBD1 covers 8 bases. In germline, CDR1 is SGHDT, CDR2 YYEEEE. The CDR3 covers 15 residues. In DNA, the CDR3 is TGTGCCAGCAGGAATACAGGGGGTCGTTTCTATGGCTACCCCTTC. As protein: CASRNTGGRFYGYPF.

V is TRBV9 and J is TRBJ1-6; TRBD1 aligns across 7 bases. Unmatched junction bases numbered 13, after V lost 6 bases and J lost 10 bases. The CDR3 has 15 amino acids. Germline values: CDR1 SGDLS, CDR2 YYNGEE. The DNA of the CDR3 is TGTGCCAGCACCCAGGGGCCACAGGGGTACTCACCCCTCCACTTT. This sequence encodes CASTQGPQGYSPLHF.

The genes are TRBV9 and TRBJ2-3; TRBD1 agrees at 8 bases. CDR1 is SGDLS and CDR2 is YYNGEE in the germline V gene. V dropped 2 bases and J dropped 1; count of bases not matched to a gene: 3. The CDR3 loop spans 15 amino acids. In DNA, the CDR3 is TGTGCCAGCAGCGTTCAGACAGGGGGCACAGATACGCAGTATTTT. Translated, it gives CASSVQTGGTDTQYF.

This chain links TRBV5-1 with TRBJ2-1, with D unclear. CDR3 length equals 15 residues. The V end lost 4 bases, the J end lost 10 bases, and 21 bases lay between the germline ends. Germline CDR1 and CDR2: SGHRS and YFSETQ. CDR3 amino acids: CASSILWSSAGEQFF. In nucleotides, the CDR3 is TGCGCCAGCAGCATCCTTTGGTCGAGCGCTGGCGAGCAGTTCTTC.

The rearrangement links TRBV6-1 to TRBJ2-3, with D perhaps matching TRBD1 (6 bases). The ends were cut back, 7 bases at V and 4 bases at J, with 15 bases in the middle. Per the germline V gene, CDR1 is MNHNS and CDR2 is SASEGT. The CDR3 runs 14 residues. CDR3 in amino acids: CASIQGLGADTQYF. DNA of the CDR3: TGTGCCAGCATACAGGGTTTAGGGGCAGATACGCAGTATTTT.

V gene TRBV28 combines with J gene TRBJ1-2; 10 bases are shared with TRBD1. Germline CDR1 reads MDHEN; CDR2 reads SYDVKM. This CDR3 is 14 amino acids long. The junction had 3 bases not matched to a gene; V was cut back by 5 bases and J by 3 bases. CDR3 bases: TGTGCCAGCAGTCGACAGGGGGCTGACTATGGCTACACCTTC. Protein product: CASSRQGADYGYTF.

This clone appeared a single time. The CDR3 reads CASSVTQQGYEQYF. CDR3 nucleotides: TGTGCCAGCAGTGTAACACAACAGGGGTACGAGCAGTACTTC. The chain couples TRBV6-5 to TRBJ2-7; 7 bases line up with TRBD1. Losses at the gene ends were 5 bases for V and 4 bases for J; bases not matched to a gene: 8. Germline lookup yields CDR1 MNHEY and CDR2 SVGAGI. This CDR3 comprises 14 residues.

V and J are TRBV28 and TRBJ1-1; the D gene is possibly TRBD1 (6 bases). Germline assignment: CDR1 MDHEN and CDR2 SYDVKM. The V gene lost 8 bases and the J gene lost 0 bases, with 19 bases spanning the gap. The CDR3 is 16 residues long. For the CDR3, the DNA is TGTGCCAGCGGGAGTACCGGGGACACAATGAACACTGAAGCTTTCTTT. This sequence encodes CASGSTGDTMNTEAFF.

The V gene is TRBV7-9, the J gene TRBJ1-1; D remains unclear. Deletions cut 4 bases from V and 11 bases from J, with 11 bases between. CDR3 length: 11 amino acids. The germline V gene has CDR1 SEHNR and CDR2 FQNEAQ (reference sequence). This CDR3 reads CASSSRNEAFF. The DNA of the CDR3 is TGTGCCAGCAGCTCCCGAAATGAGGCTTTCTTT.

The V gene is TRBV18, the J gene TRBJ2-5; 9 bases map to TRBD1. This CDR3 contains 18 residues. CDR1 and CDR2 (germline): KGHSH, LQKENI. V dropped 3 bases and J dropped 3; count of bases not matched to a gene: 14. CDR3 residues: CASSPKQGASAEKETQYF. The CDR3 DNA sequence: TGTGCCAGCTCACCCAAACAGGGGGCTAGCGCCGAAAAAGAGACCCAGTACTTC. Based on the CDR3 plus reference TRBV18 and TRBJ2-5, the full variable domain is NAGVMQNPRHLVRRRGQEARLRCSPMKGHSHVYWYRQLPEEGLKFMVYLQKENIIDESGMPKERFSAEFPKEGPSILRIQQVVRGDSAAYFCASSPKQGASAEKETQYFGPGTRLLVL.

The chain is built from TRBV7-9 and TRBJ2-7, with a possible D match to TRBD1 (6 bases). CDR1 is SEHNR, CDR2 FQNEAQ, per germline (reference sequence). The CDR3 loop spans 12 amino acids. V lost 3 bases, J lost 5 bases, and 8 bases lay in between. The CDR3, as DNA: TGTGCCAGCAGCTTGAACAGGGACGAGCAGTACTTC. Translated, it gives CASSLNRDEQYF.

This chain uses TRBV6-1 with TRBJ1-3; D is unresolved. This CDR3 spans 13 amino acids. Germline CDR1 MNHNS, CDR2 SASEGT. Trimming cost V 3 bases and J 5 bases, with 8 bases left between them. CDR3 nucleotides: TGTGCCAGCAGTGACCTAAAAAGAAACACCATATATTTT. Translating it yields CASSDLKRNTIYF.

This chain uses TRBV18 with TRBJ2-5, with 10 bases fitting TRBD2. Germline values: CDR1 KGHSH, CDR2 LQKENI. CDR3 length: 14 amino acids. Trimming cost V 3 bases and J 8 bases; bases outside gene matches: 6. CDR3 loop: CASSPPGLAYTQYF. As DNA, the CDR3 is TGTGCCAGCTCACCGCCGGGACTAGCGTACACCCAGTACTTC.

This chain connects TRBV27 to TRBJ2-3, with D possibly being TRBD1 (6 bases). The germline CDR1 and CDR2 sequences are MNHEY and SMNVEV (reference sequence). The V and J ends lost 6 bases and 0 bases respectively, with 10 bases between them. This CDR3 contains 14 residues. The CDR3 DNA reads as TGTGCCAGCAGCTATACAGGGAGCACAGATACGCAGTATTTT. Translating gives CASSYTGSTDTQYF.

The CDR3 region is CASSPTSGPYEQYF. CDR3 bases: TGTGCCAGCAGCCCGACTAGCGGGCCCTACGAGCAGTACTTC. The chain combines TRBV5-5 with TRBJ2-7, with 10 bases that match TRBD2. Germline V gives CDR1 SGHKS, CDR2 YYEKEE (reference sequence). CDR3 length equals 14 residues. Trimming cost V 4 bases and J 2 bases; bases outside gene matches: 3.

The DNA for the CDR3 is TGTGCCAGCAGCCCCGGGACTCTTCTGCCCGAGCAGTACTTC. It is translated as CASSPGTLLPEQYF. This chain connects TRBV5-4 to TRBJ2-7, with D possibly being TRBD2 (6 bases). Germline V gene sequence: CDR1 SGHNT, CDR2 YYREEE (reference sequence). This CDR3 region has 14 residues. V dropped 4 bases and J dropped 6 bases, with 17 bases sitting between them.

The V and J genes are TRBV27 and TRBJ2-5; perhaps TRBD1 as D (5 bases). Between the trimmed V and J ends, which lost 5 bases and 2 bases, there was a span of 15 bases. The CDR3 consists of 15 residues. The germline gives CDR1 MNHEY, CDR2 SMNVEV (reference sequence). The DNA of the CDR3 is TGTGCCAGCAGTCCCAAAAACCGACAGCAAGAGACCCAGTACTTC. Translation gives CASSPKNRQQETQYF.

This sequence joins TRBV19 and TRBJ1-1; a possible D gene is TRBD1 (6 bases). The CDR3 extends over 15 amino acids. Deletions cut 5 bases from V and 2 bases from J, with 15 bases between. Germline CDR1 and CDR2: LNHDA and SQIVND (reference sequence). Here the CDR3 reads CASSWGGSKNTEAFF. Written as DNA, the CDR3 is TGTGCCAGTAGTTGGGGGGGCAGTAAAAACACTGAAGCTTTCTTT.

V and J are TRBV2 and TRBJ2-2, with 8 positions matching TRBD2. The length of the CDR3 is 15 residues. Unmatched junction bases numbered 8, after V lost 4 bases and J lost 7 bases. CDR1 and CDR2 from the germline V gene are SNHLY and FYNNEI. CDR3 sequence: CASSGSGRVVGELFF. The CDR3 DNA reads TGTGCCAGCAGTGGCAGCGGGAGAGTAGTCGGGGAGCTGTTTTTT.

This sequence joins TRBV28 and TRBJ1-2; TRBD1 agrees at 8 bases. Trimming removed 5 bases from V and 8 bases from J; junction bases left unmatched: 7. Germline V gene sequence: CDR1 MDHEN, CDR2 SYDVKM. This CDR3 contains 13 residues. The CDR3 protein is CASSPRTGRGYTF. The CDR3 DNA reads TGTGCCAGCAGTCCTCGGACAGGGAGAGGCTACACCTTC.

The table lists this clone with a count of one. This chain uses TRBV5-6 with TRBJ1-1; the D is unclear. Between the trimmed V and J ends, which lost 4 bases and 11 bases, there was a span of 15 bases. This CDR3 region has 12 residues. Germline V gene sequence: CDR1 SGHDT, CDR2 YYEEEE. The CDR3 region is CASSLRWRSAFF. The CDR3 DNA is TGTGCCAGCAGCCTCCGTTGGAGAAGTGCTTTCTTT.

This clone was observed a single time. The rearrangement joins TRBV6-5 to TRBJ1-2, with D maybe TRBD1 (6 bases). This CDR3 comprises 15 residues. Germline loops: CDR1 MNHEY, CDR2 SVGAGI. V was pared by 2 bases and J by 2 bases, with 12 bases between. CDR3: CASSYRGTQNYGYTF. As DNA, the CDR3 is TGTGCCAGCAGTTACAGGGGGACGCAGAACTATGGCTACACCTTC.

This clone was detected only a few times. The V and J genes are TRBV6-5 and TRBJ2-7; unclear D gene. This CDR3 is 15 amino acids long. V shed 6 bases and J shed 0 bases, with 15 bases lying between them. CDR1 MNHEY and CDR2 SVGAGI come from the germline V gene. In nucleotides, the CDR3 is TGTGCCAGCAGCGGAGCGACCCCGAACTCCTACGAGCAGTACTTC. It specifies CASSGATPNSYEQYF.

The chain recombines TRBV7-2 with TRBJ2-5; 7 positions match TRBD2. There are 16 residues in the CDR3. The V gene's germline CDR1 is SGHTA and CDR2 FQGNSA. J gave up 0 bases and V 1 base, and 5 bases lay outside the gene matches. The CDR3: CASSLGPAGYQETQYF. The CDR3 nucleotides read TGTGCCAGCAGCTTAGGTCCAGCGGGGTACCAAGAGACCCAGTACTTC.